This is a list of T cell receptor beta chains from one sample in a study of identical twins. TCRdb ran MiXCR on the 5' RACE reads and lists one entry per CDR3 protein. This table has 1.5 million or so distinct CDR3 sequences, under 35% appearing once. Sequencing was carried out using cord blood. Source of these receptors: a newborn girl in good health. Each CDR3 is given with its conserved first and last residue. A D gene is named only where the DNA matches it firmly. Size tells how often a clone was seen (once, few, many) or the class of an expanded clone, and some rows leave it out.

TRBJ2-1 | . | TRBV29-1 | . | CSVVGQKYNEQFF | TGCAGCGTTGTAGGCCAAAAGTACAATGAGCAGTTCTTC
TRBJ2-1 | . | TRBV6-5 | many | CASSGAFSNEQFF | TGTGCCAGCAGCGGGGCCTTTTCCAATGAGCAGTTCTTC
TRBJ2-1 | . | TRBV20-1 | . | CSAIRLVAEEQFF | TGCAGTGCTATTCGGTTAGTAGCTGAGGAGCAGTTCTTC
TRBJ1-5 | TRBD1 | TRBV4-1 | . | CASSQDGTGERPQHF | TGCGCCAGCAGCCAAGACGGGACAGGGGAGAGGCCCCAGCATTTT
TRBJ1-2 | TRBD1 | TRBV27 | . | CASSTGVDGYTF | TGTGCCAGCTCGACAGGGGTGGATGGCTACACCTTC
TRBJ2-7 | . | TRBV5-1 | few | CASSPQRHSYEQYF | TGCGCCAGCAGCCCCCAGCGACACTCCTACGAGCAGTACTTC
TRBJ2-4 | TRBD2 | TRBV6-2/TRBV6-3 | . | CASSSTASGTSAQYF | TGTGCCAGCAGTTCGACAGCCTCCGGGACTAGCGCTCAGTACTTC
TRBJ2-1 | . | TRBV27 | many | CASSFYRGGEQFF | TGTGCCAGCAGTTTTTATAGGGGTGGTGAGCAGTTCTTC
TRBJ2-3 | TRBD2 | TRBV10-1 | many | CASSESLAGGDDTQYF | TGCGCCAGCAGTGAGTCCCTAGCGGGGGGGGATGATACGCAGTATTTT
TRBJ2-1 | . | TRBV7-8 | . | CASSPHRFHNEQFF | TGTGCCAGCAGCCCCCATAGGTTCCACAATGAGCAGTTCTTC
TRBJ2-1 | . | TRBV7-9 | . | CASRKMGEYNEQFF | TGTGCCAGCCGAAAGATGGGGGAATACAATGAGCAGTTCTTC
TRBJ2-1 | . | TRBV20-1 | few | CSARDFSNEQFF | TGCAGTGCTAGAGATTTTTCAAATGAGCAGTTCTTC
TRBJ2-2 | . | TRBV4-2 | . | CASSQLLWSEVTGELFF | TGTGCCAGCAGCCAACTGCTATGGAGCGAGGTCACCGGGGAGCTGTTTTTT
TRBJ2-1 | . | TRBV10-3 | . | CAISDSGLGYEQFF | TGTGCCATCAGTGATTCGGGGTTGGGCTACGAGCAGTTCTTC
TRBJ2-7 | . | TRBV25-1 | few | CASSGPGHTYEQYF | TGTGCCAGCAGTGGTCCGGGACATACCTACGAGCAGTACTTC
TRBJ2-5 | . | TRBV18 | . | CASSPKAHETQYF | TGTGCCAGCTCACCAAAAGCCCACGAGACCCAGTACTTC
TRBJ1-5 | . | TRBV20-1 | . | CSQKRGGQPQHF | TGCAGCCAAAAAAGGGGGGGACAGCCCCAGCATTTT
TRBJ1-2 | TRBD1 | TRBV6-5 | . | CASSYVGGQGRHGYTF | TGTGCCAGCAGTTACGTAGGCGGACAGGGCAGGCATGGCTACACCTTC
TRBJ2-7 | TRBD1 | TRBV5-1 | . | CASSPGQGHSYEQYF | TGCGCCAGCAGCCCCGGACAGGGACACTCCTACGAGCAGTACTTC
TRBJ2-1 | TRBD2 | TRBV28 | . | CATRTSGAQETQFF | TGTGCCACCCGGACTAGCGGTGCCCAAGAGACCCAGTTCTTC
TRBJ1-5 | . | TRBV28 | . | CASSLIFGHLNSNQPQHF | TGTGCCAGCAGTTTAATCTTCGGACATCTTAATAGCAATCAGCCCCAGCATTTT
TRBJ2-4 | . | TRBV20-1 | few | CSASTPQGIQYF | TGCAGTGCTAGTACGCCCCAAGGCATTCAGTACTTC
TRBJ2-7 | TRBD1 | TRBV7-6 | few | CASSPTSTGTEQYF | TGTGCCAGCAGCCCAACCTCGACAGGGACCGAGCAGTACTTC
TRBJ2-3 | . | TRBV18 | many | CASSPLAVSTDTQYF | TGTGCTAGCAGCCCGTTAGCGGTTAGCACAGATACGCAGTATTTT
TRBJ2-3 | TRBD1 | TRBV4-1 | . | CASSVTGGEDTQYF | TGCGCCAGCAGCGTAACAGGGGGCGAAGATACGCAGTATTTT
TRBJ1-1 | TRBD1 | TRBV6-6 | . | CASSYTTGGLNTEAFF | TGTGCCAGCAGTTACACCACAGGGGGCTTGAACACTGAAGCTTTCTTT